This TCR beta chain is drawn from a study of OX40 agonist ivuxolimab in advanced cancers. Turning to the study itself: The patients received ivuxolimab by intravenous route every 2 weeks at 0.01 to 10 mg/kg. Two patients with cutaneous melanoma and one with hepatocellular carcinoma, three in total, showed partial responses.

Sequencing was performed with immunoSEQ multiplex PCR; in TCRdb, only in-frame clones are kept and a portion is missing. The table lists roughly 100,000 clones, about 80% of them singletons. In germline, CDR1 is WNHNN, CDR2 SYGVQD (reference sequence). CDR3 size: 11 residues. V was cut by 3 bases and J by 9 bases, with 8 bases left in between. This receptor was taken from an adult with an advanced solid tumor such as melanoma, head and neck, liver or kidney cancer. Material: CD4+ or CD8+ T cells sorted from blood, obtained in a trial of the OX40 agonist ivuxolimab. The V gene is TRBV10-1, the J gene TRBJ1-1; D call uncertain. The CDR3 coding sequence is TGCGCCAGCAGTGAAGGAGGTCAAGCTTTCTTT. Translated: CASSEGGQAFF.